This is a list of T cell receptor beta chains from one sample in a study of PD-1 blockade in classical Hodgkin lymphoma. Produced via immunoSEQ multiplex PCR; TCRdb's table is partial and in-frame only. The table has tens of thousands of clones, 89% seen once. This material consisted of peripheral blood mononuclear cells (PBMCs), taken before the second cycle of nivolumab. These receptors all come from a human donor with classical Hodgkin lymphoma. CDR3s include the opening cysteine and the closing phenylalanine or tryptophan. A D gene is named only where the DNA matches it firmly. Rows may omit the clone size; those that give it use once, few, many or a size class.

>.|.|TRBJ2-2|TRBV10-1
TGCGCCAGCAGGACCTCCCAGGGCCCCGGGGAGCTGTTTTTT
CASRTSQGPGELFF
>many|.|TRBJ2-2|TRBV27
TGTGCCAGCAGTTTATACTGGGGCAGCACCGGGGAGCTGTTTTTT
CASSLYWGSTGELFF
>few|.|TRBJ1-2|TRBV19
TGTGCCAGTAGTATTGGCTATGGCTACACCTTC
CASSIGYGYTF
>.|.|TRBJ1-1|TRBV29-1
TGCAGCGTTGAGAGGATCAGTAGCACTGAAGCTTTCTTT
CSVERISSTEAFF
>.|.|TRBJ2-3|TRBV5-4
TGTGCCAGCCTGGCGCGGGCCACAGATACGCAGTATTTT
CASLARATDTQYF
>.|.|TRBJ2-7|TRBV5-1
TGCGCCAGCAGCTTGGTAGCGACGGGGGCCTCCTACGAGCAGTACTTC
CASSLVATGASYEQYF
>.|.|TRBJ2-5|TRBV7-9
TGTGCCAGCAGCTATACTGGGGAAGGATCGTCCCAGTACTTC
CASSYTGEGSSQYF
>.|.|TRBJ2-1|TRBV10-1
TGCGCCAGCAGTAGAAGCGGGCTCTACAATGAGCAGTTCTTC
CASSRSGLYNEQFF
>.|.|TRBJ2-7|TRBV9
TGTGCCAGCAGCGTAGAGGCAGGGGATGACGAGCAGTACTTC
CASSVEAGDDEQYF
>.|TRBD1|TRBJ2-1|TRBV4-1
TGCGCCAGCAGCCATCCCCGGGGACAGGGGGATTACAATGAGCAGTTCTTC
CASSHPRGQGDYNEQFF
>.|.|TRBJ2-1|TRBV5-8
TGTGCCAGCAGCTTACGGAACTACAATGAGCAGTTCTTC
CASSLRNYNEQFF
>.|TRBD2|TRBJ2-2|TRBV5-1
TGCGCCAGTCGAGCGGGGGCAGGGGAGCTGTTTTTT
CASRAGAGELFF
>.|TRBD2|TRBJ2-1|TRBV4-1
TGCGCCAGCAGCCCTAAGGTCCGGGACTACTACAATGAGCAGTTCTTC
CASSPKVRDYYNEQFF